The source of this T cell receptor (beta chain) is a study of glioma-infiltrating T cells after dendritic cell vaccination. CDR3 length: 15 residues. Trimming removed 5 bases from V and 2 bases from J; junction bases left unmatched: 7. In germline, CDR1 is LNHDA, CDR2 SQIVND (reference sequence). Only in-frame clones appear in the TCRdb table, and some are missing; sequencing was by immunoSEQ multiplex PCR. Found here are 45,000 to 50,000 clones, around 86% of them singletons; the top ten hold approximately 10%. The rearrangement joins TRBV19 to TRBJ1-1; 8 bases are a match to TRBD1. The sample here was blood, taken before dendritic cell vaccination. The clonotype comes from a human donor with glioblastoma. CDR3 sequence reads: CASSFDRGVNTEAFF. For the CDR3, the DNA is TGTGCCAGTAGTTTCGACAGGGGAGTCAACACTGAAGCTTTCTTT. Combining the CDR3 with reference TRBV19 and TRBJ1-1 gives the whole variable domain DGGITQSPKYLFRKEGQNVTLSCEQNLNHDAMYWYRQDPGQGLRLIYYSQIVNDFQKGDIAEGYSVSREKKESFPLTVTSAQKNPTAFYLCASSFDRGVNTEAFFGQGTRLTVV.